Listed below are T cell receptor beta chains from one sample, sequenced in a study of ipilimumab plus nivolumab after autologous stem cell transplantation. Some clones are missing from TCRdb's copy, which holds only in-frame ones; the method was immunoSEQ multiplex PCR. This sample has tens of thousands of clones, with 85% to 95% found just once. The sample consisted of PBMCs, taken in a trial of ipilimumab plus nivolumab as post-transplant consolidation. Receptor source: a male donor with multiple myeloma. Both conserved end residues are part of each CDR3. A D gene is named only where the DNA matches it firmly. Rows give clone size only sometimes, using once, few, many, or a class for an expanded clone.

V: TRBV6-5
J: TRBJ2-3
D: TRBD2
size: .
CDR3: CASLGGADTQYF
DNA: TGTGCCAGCCTCGGGGGGGCGGATACGCAGTATTTT

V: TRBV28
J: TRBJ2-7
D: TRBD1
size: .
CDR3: CASRSTGTGLYEQYF
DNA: TGTGCCAGCAGGTCTACCGGGACAGGGCTCTACGAGCAGTACTTC

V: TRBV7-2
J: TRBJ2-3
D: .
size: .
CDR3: CASSLAGRLPRTDTQYF
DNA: TGTGCCAGCAGCTTAGCTGGGCGGCTCCCTCGGACAGATACGCAGTATTTT

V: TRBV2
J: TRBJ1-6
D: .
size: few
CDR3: CASTSGRVNSPLHF
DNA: TGTGCCAGCACATCGGGACGGGTGAATTCACCCCTCCACTTT

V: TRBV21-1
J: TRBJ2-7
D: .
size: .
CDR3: CASSEGGALLYEQYF
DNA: TGTGCCAGCAGCGAAGGTGGGGCCCTACTCTACGAGCAGTACTTC

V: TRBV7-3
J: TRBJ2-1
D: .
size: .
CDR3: CASSLKEGQRREQFF
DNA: TGTGCCAGCAGCTTAAAGGAGGGACAGCGCAGAGAGCAGTTCTTC

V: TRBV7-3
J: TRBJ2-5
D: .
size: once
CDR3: CASSLDLGETQYF
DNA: TGTGCCAGCAGCTTAGACTTGGGCGAGACCCAGTACTTC

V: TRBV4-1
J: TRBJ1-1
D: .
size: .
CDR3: CASSHKKGGDRTEAFF
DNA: TGCGCCAGCAGCCACAAAAAGGGAGGGGATCGGACTGAAGCTTTCTTT

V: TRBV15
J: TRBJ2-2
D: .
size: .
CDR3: CATQTGGAGTGELFF
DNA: TGTGCCACGCAGACGGGGGGCGCGGGCACCGGGGAGCTGTTTTTT

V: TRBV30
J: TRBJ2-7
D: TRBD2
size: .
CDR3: CAWSRGTITYEQYF
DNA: TGTGCCTGGAGCCGGGGGACTATCACCTACGAGCAGTACTTC

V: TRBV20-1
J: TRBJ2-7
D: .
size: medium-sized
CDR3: CSARDSYEQYF
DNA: TGCAGTGCTAGAGACTCCTACGAGCAGTACTTC

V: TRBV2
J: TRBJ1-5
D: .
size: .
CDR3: CASSPRQIDQPQHF
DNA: TGTGCCAGCAGTCCCCGACAAATAGATCAGCCCCAGCATTTT

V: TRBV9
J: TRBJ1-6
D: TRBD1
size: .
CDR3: CASSGTGGTGNSPLHF
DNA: TGTGCCAGCAGCGGAACCGGGGGGACAGGGAATTCACCTCTCCACTTT

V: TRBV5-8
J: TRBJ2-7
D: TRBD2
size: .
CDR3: CASSLRLAGDPYEQYF
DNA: TGTGCCAGCAGCTTAAGACTAGCGGGAGATCCCTACGAGCAGTACTTC

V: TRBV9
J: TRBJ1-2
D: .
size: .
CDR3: CASSVDGYGYTF
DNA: TGTGCCAGCAGCGTAGATGGCTATGGCTACACCTTC

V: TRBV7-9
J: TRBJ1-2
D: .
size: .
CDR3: CASSTRRAGRVGGYTF
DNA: TGTGCCAGCAGCACCAGACGCGCAGGGCGCGTTGGGGGCTACACCTTC

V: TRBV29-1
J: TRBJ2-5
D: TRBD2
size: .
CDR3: CSVATSGTQETQYF
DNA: TGCAGCGTTGCGACTAGCGGCACCCAAGAGACCCAGTACTTC

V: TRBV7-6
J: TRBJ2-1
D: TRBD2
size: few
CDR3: CASSSVLAGGREQFF
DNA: TGTGCCAGCAGCTCAGTCCTAGCGGGGGGGCGAGAGCAGTTCTTC

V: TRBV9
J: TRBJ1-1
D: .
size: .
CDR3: CASSVAGNTEAFF
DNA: TGTGCCAGCAGCGTAGCGGGGAACACTGAAGCTTTCTTT

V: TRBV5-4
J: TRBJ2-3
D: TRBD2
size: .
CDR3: CASSYRLAVPATHTQYF
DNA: TGTGCCAGCAGCTACCGACTAGCGGTACCTGCCACGCATACGCAGTATTTT

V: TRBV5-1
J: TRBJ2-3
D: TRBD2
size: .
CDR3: CASSLEVLAGGSYTQYF
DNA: TGCGCCAGCAGCTTGGAGGTCCTAGCGGGGGGGTCGTATACGCAGTATTTT

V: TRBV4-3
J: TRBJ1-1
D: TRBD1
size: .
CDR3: CASSPALSTGMNTEAFF
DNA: TGCGCCAGCAGCCCCGCGTTGTCGACAGGGATGAACACTGAAGCTTTCTTT

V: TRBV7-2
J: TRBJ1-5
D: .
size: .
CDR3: CASSLVPNQPQHF
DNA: TGTGCCAGCAGCTTAGTACCCAATCAGCCCCAGCATTTT

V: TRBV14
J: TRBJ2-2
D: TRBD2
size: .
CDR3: CASSRHGGLAGTGELFF
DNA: TGTGCCAGCAGCCGACATGGCGGACTAGCGGGCACCGGGGAGCTGTTTTTT

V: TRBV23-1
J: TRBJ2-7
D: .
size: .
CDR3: CASSPPGRSSYEQYF
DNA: TGCGCCAGCAGTCCCCCCGGCAGGAGCTCCTACGAGCAGTACTTC

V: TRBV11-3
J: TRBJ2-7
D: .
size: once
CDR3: CASSFYEQYF
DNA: TGTGCCAGCAGCTTCTACGAGCAGTACTTC

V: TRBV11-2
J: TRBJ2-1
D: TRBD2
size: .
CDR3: CASSPLTSAVQFF
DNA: TGTGCCAGCAGCCCCCTGACTAGCGCGGTGCAGTTCTTC

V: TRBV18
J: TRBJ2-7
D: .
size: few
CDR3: CASSPGAGGSYEQYF
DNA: TGTGCCAGCTCACCAGGGGCAGGAGGCTCCTACGAGCAGTACTTC

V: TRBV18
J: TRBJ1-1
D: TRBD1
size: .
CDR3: CASSPSTGPTEAFF
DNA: TGTGCCAGCTCACCATCGACAGGGCCCACTGAAGCTTTCTTT

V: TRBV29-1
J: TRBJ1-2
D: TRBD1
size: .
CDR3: CSVGGPGQGYGYTF
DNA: TGCAGCGTTGGCGGTCCGGGACAGGGTTATGGCTACACCTTC

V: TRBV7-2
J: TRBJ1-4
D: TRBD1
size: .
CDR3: CASSLFPGGGEKLFF
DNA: TGTGCCAGCAGCTTATTTCCAGGGGGCGGTGAAAAACTGTTTTTT

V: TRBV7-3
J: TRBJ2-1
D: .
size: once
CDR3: CASSLTRVRGDEQFF
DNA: TGTGCCAGCAGCTTAACAAGGGTACGAGGGGATGAGCAGTTCTTC

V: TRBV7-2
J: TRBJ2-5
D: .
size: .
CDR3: CASSPSGTEETQYF
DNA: TGTGCCAGCAGCCCCAGCGGGACAGAAGAGACCCAGTACTTC

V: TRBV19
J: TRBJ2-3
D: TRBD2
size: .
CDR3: CASSQLAGNTDTQYF
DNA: TGTGCCAGTAGCCAACTAGCGGGGAACACAGATACGCAGTATTTT

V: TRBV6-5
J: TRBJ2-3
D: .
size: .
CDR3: CASRPLQASTDTQYF
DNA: TGTGCCAGTAGACCCCTGCAGGCTAGCACAGATACGCAGTATTTT

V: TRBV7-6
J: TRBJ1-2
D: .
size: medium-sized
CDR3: CASSLAGNYGYTF
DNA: TGTGCCAGCAGCTTAGCAGGAAACTATGGCTACACCTTC

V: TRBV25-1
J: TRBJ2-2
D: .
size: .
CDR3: CASSDRGRLTGELFF
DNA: TGTGCCAGCAGTGACCGGGGGCGGCTTACCGGGGAGCTGTTTTTT

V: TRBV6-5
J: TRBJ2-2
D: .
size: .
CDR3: CASSPGRITGELFF
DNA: TGTGCCAGCAGTCCGGGAAGGATCACCGGGGAGCTGTTTTTT

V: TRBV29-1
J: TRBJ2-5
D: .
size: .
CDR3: CSARGSGTQETQYF
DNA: TGCAGCGCGAGGGGTAGCGGCACGCAAGAGACCCAGTACTTC